The clone carrying this TCR beta chain was detected ten times or more. The data originate from a study of early T cells in non-severe SARS-CoV-2 infection. Unique molecular identifier tags were affixed to discrete cDNA molecules. MiXCR, run by TCRdb on the 5' RACE reads, gives a single entry per CDR3 protein. Of around 19,000 distinct CDR3 sequences in the sample, less than 5% were seen once. Germline CDR1 KGHSH, CDR2 LQKENI. The V and J ends lost 3 bases and 9 bases, in that order; junction bases with no gene match: 4. CDR3 length equals 13 residues. The source material was whole blood. This TCR was recovered from an adult who was a healthcare worker with PCR-confirmed SARS-CoV-2 infection or an uninfected control (not recorded which). The chain couples TRBV18 to TRBJ1-3; 8 bases are a match to TRBD1. CDR3 protein: CASSPGQGSTIYF. CDR3 sequence (DNA): TGTGCCAGCTCACCCGGACAGGGATCCACCATATATTTT.